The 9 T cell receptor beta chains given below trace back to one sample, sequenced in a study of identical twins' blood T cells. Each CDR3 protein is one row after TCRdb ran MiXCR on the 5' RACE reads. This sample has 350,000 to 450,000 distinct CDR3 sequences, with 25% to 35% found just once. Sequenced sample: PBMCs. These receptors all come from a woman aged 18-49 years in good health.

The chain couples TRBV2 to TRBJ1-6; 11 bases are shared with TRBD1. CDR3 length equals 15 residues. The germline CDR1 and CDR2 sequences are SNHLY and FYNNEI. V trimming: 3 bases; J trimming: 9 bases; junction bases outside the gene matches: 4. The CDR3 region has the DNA TGTGCCAGCAGTGAGGACAGGGGGCGATTTTCACCCCTCCACTTT. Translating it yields CASSEDRGRFSPLHF.

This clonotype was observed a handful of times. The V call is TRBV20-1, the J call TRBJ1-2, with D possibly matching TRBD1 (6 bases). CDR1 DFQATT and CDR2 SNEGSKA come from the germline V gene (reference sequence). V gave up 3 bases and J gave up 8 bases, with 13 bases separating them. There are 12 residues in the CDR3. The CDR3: CSASWTARGYTF. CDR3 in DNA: TGCAGTGCTAGCTGGACAGCGCGCGGCTACACCTTC.

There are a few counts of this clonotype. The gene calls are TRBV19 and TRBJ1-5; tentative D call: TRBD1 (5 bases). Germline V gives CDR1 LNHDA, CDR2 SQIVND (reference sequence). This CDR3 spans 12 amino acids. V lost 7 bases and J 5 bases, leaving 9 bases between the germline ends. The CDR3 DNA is TGTGCCAGTACATTACAGGATCAGCCCCAGCATTTT. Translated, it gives CASTLQDQPQHF.

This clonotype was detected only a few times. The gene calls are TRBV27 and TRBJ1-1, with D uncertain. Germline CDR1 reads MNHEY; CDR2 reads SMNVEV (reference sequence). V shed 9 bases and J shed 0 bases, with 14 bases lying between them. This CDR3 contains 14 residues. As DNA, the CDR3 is TGTGCCAGTCAAAACCCAGTGGTGAACACTGAAGCTTTCTTT. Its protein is CASQNPVVNTEAFF.

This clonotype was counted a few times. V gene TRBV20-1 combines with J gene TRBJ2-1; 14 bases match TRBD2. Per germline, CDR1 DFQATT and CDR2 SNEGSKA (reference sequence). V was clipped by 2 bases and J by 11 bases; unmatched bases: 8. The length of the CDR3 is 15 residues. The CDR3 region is CSARPPGLAGAKQFF. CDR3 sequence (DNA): TGCAGTGCTAGACCACCGGGACTAGCGGGAGCTAAGCAGTTCTTC.

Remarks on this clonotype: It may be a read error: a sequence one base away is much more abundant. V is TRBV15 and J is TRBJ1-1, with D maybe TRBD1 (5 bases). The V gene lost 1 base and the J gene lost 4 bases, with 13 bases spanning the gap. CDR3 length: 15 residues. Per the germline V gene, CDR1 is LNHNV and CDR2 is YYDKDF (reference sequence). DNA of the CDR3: TGTGCCACCAGCAGAGTCAGAGGCAGGGCCACTGAAGCTTTCTTT. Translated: CATSRVRGRATEAFF.

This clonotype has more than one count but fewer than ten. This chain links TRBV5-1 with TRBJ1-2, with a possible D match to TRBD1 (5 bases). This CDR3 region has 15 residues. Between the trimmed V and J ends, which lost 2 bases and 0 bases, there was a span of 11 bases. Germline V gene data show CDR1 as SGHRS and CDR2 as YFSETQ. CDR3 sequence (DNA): TGCGCCAGCAGCTTCGGGGACTCCGCTAACTATGGCTACACCTTC. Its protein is CASSFGDSANYGYTF.

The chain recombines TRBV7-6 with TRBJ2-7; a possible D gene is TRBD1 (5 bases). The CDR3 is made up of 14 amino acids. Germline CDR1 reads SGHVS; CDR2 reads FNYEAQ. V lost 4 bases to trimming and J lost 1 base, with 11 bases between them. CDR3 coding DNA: TGTGCCAGCAGCTCGCAGGGCAGTTCCTACGAGCAGTACTTC. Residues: CASSSQGSSYEQYF.

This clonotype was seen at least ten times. Here the CDR3 DNA reads TGCAGTGCTAGAGAAATGGGTAGCGAGGAGACCCAGTACTTC. Its translation: CSAREMGSEETQYF. This chain uses TRBV20-1 with TRBJ2-5; perhaps TRBD2 as D (5 bases). The CDR3 covers 14 residues. Trimming cost V 0 bases and J 5 bases, with 13 bases left between them. The germline gives CDR1 DFQATT, CDR2 SNEGSKA (reference sequence).